This T cell receptor beta chain was retrieved from a study of T cells after posttransplantation cyclophosphamide (dated by TCRdb to 2016 to 2018). About the study as a whole: Using TRB sequencing, the study followed how the T cell repertoire rebuilt after myeloablative bone marrow transplantation with posttransplantation cyclophosphamide given as GVHD prophylaxis. Samples from roughly 32 PTCy-treated patients, along with samples from 16 of their related bone marrow donors, underwent antigen receptor sequencing. Blood from all 35 or so PTCy patients who had 1-year posttransplant specimens underwent TRB sequencing. In 3 patients, up to 3 additional blood samples taken between 2 and 5.2 years after transplant also underwent TRB sequencing, as did pretransplant blood from a handful of patients. Because TRA and TRB clonality correlated tightly in 9 samples, later TCR analyses were limited to TRB. Public TRB sequences were queried against a database of over 3,000 sequences associated with responses to pathogens, tumor antigens, self-antigens and alloantigens. Overall study outcomes, separate from this receptor: Donor-recipient similarity was low at 1-2 months but increased during the first year, and donor CD8+ memory clones often dominated later blood repertoires. Across the roughly 48 patients, TRB clonality was highly associated with recipient CMV seropositivity and CMV reactivation, and diversity with PTCy was similar to that in the CNI/methotrexate controls. The TRB repertoires of T cells infiltrating skin or the GI tract showed only limited overlap with the TRB repertoires found in blood.

Peripheral blood samples were provided by related bone marrow donors on the day of marrow donation. Peripheral blood and bone marrow mononuclear cells were isolated by Ficoll-Hypaque density centrifugation and were cryopreserved. TRB sequencing used genomic DNA with the immunoSEQ assay at survey resolution or the hsTCRB kit. From the authors' description of their analysis: The immunoSEQ software was used for initial read processing, and the LymphoSeq R package was used for repertoire analyses. For each TRB dataset, clonality was calculated as 1 minus normalized Shannon entropy, and the Gini coefficient was computed as well. Phenotypes of unsorted samples were inferred by mapping TRB sequences from sorted subsets of the recipient or donor onto the same recipient's unsorted samples. The source is immuneACCESS, and TCRdb retained only in-frame sequences with V and J called. Part of the clones is not carried over; for the studies checked, unresolved V genes explain less than half of this, and the remainder is unexplained. V and J calls and clone size are as listed in that table; D and trimming were resolved from the DNA. The sample records about 40,000 clones, none occurring a single time. The ten most abundant clones make up more than 4.5% of the sample.

Trimming leaves V shorter by 4 bases and J shorter by 7 bases, with the junction holding 6 bases beyond the gene matches. The CDR3 has 15 amino acids, counting the end cysteine and phenylalanine. The retained sequence is limited to the CDR3, 45 bases, with the frame set at the first base. The germline V gene (reference sequence) yields LNHDA for CDR1 and SQIVND for CDR2. This clone was counted ten times or more. Its binding antigen is unknown. No per-base quality is available; no much larger clone lies one base away. The chain is assembled from TRBV19 and TRBJ2-2, and TRBD1 matches 10 of the central bases. Sequenced input: PBMCs. The receptor was derived from a man aged 25-40 years in good health and a related stem cell transplant donor. The CDR3 loop reads CASSTRTGGLGELFF. The sequence in DNA is TGTGCCAGTAGTACACGGACAGGGGGACTCGGGGAGCTGTTTTTT. Beyond the CDR3, the reference TRBV19 and TRBJ2-2 genes provide the residues; the full variable domain reads: DGGITQSPKYLFRKEGQNVTLSCEQNLNHDAMYWYRQDPGQGLRLIYYSQIVNDFQKGDIAEGYSVSREKKESFPLTVTSAQKNPTAFYLCASSTRTGGLGELFFGEGSRLTVL.